This TCR beta chain was documented in a study of CD8+ T cells in alopecia areata. Findings and caveats of the study: A large proportion of expanded lesional clones were detected persisting in scalp and blood during tofacitinib. Possibly as an HLA-related effect, TCR sharing across patients appeared less clear than in mice. Normal skin contains resident alphabeta T cells, and these are also sequenced in scalp samples.

This clone was seen at least ten times. Its specificity is not known. As to treatment: oral pan-JAK inhibitor, 5-10 mg twice daily. Researchers took lesional scalp punch biopsies and peripheral blood from people who were alopecia areata patients. It was cDNA, reverse transcribed from extracted RNA, that served as the sequencing template. Assay: immunoSEQ multiplex PCR; the TCRdb copy retains only in-frame clones and omits some. The sample has some 170,000 clones, 50% to 75% seen once. V lost 4 bases to trimming and J lost 1 base, with 8 bases between them. CDR1 is MNHEY and CDR2 is SMNVEV in the germline V gene (reference sequence). This CDR3 is 14 amino acids long.

The sequencing used CD4+ T cells sorted from blood, collected at approximately week 60, from a patient treated with tofacitinib. V usage is TRBV27 and J usage is TRBJ1-5; D is ambiguous. The sequence came from a human donor with alopecia areata. CDR3 DNA sequence: TGTGCCAGCAGTTACGAGGCCAGCAATCAGCCCCAGCATTTT. Translated, it gives CASSYEASNQPQHF.